This T cell receptor beta chain stems from a study of shared clonotypes between healthy human individuals. Sequencing used immunoSEQ multiplex PCR; TCRdb keeps in-frame clones, though not all of them. The sample has over a million clones, approximately 96% seen once. The junction had 8 bases not matched to a gene; V was cut back by 4 bases and J by 0 bases. Germline V gives CDR1 SGDLS, CDR2 YYNGEE. The CDR3 is 16 amino acids. Specimen: naive CD4+ T cells sorted from blood. The subset was: CD45RA+ positively selected. The rearrangement links TRBV9 to TRBJ2-3; TRBD1 matches at 7 bases. The TCR originated in a man aged 25 to 40 in good health. In nucleotides, the CDR3 is TGTGCCAGCAGCCAATCCGGGACAGCTAGCACAGATACGCAGTATTTT. It encodes CASSQSGTASTDTQYF.